This record covers a single TCR beta chain. What it recognizes is unknown. With 60 Vbeta and 13 Jbeta primers, the PCR was carried out. In the original workflow: Among the unique TCR beta chains that a later analysis counted, about 86 million in all, roughly 11 million were shared. Assay: immunoSEQ multiplex PCR; the TCRdb copy retains only in-frame clones and omits some. V and J calls plus clone size are reproduced from that table; the DNA served to infer D and trimming. The repertoire holds 120,000 or so clones, with more than 70% as singletons. This sample is part of a study of cytomegalovirus exposure and HLA in healthy donors. Study summary: There were about 85 million unique TCRs (from HLA-typed donors) in an early data release. Study observations and caveats: Association of approximately 18,000 TCR beta sequences with HLA alleles was found at 0.05 false discovery rate in a later analysis. According to the study, 160 or so TCR beta chains were cytomegalovirus-associated.

The CDR3 runs 14 residues. The ends lost 5 bases at V and 7 bases at J; junction bases unmatched: 9. Germline loops: CDR1 MNHNY, CDR2 SVGAGI (reference sequence). Sequencing input: PBMCs. The receptor was isolated from a man in his fifties in good health and CMV-seronegative. The gene calls are TRBV6-6 and TRBJ1-1, with 8 bases lining up with TRBD1. CDR3 sequence: CASSATGGGGEAFF. The CDR3 bases are TGTGCCAGCAGTGCAACAGGGGGGGGTGGTGAAGCTTTCTTT.